Presented here are 5 T cell receptor beta chains from one specimen sequenced in a study of blood T cell repertoires in COVID-19. The repertoire was sequenced with immunoSEQ multiplex PCR; TCRdb's copy has only in-frame clones and lacks some. The table lists roughly 180,000 clones, roughly 85% of them singletons, with approximately 4% in the top ten. The sample taken for sequencing was PBMCs or T cells enriched from blood (not recorded which). The source is a woman aged 45-60 years who had recovered from COVID-19.

J is TRBJ1-2 and V is TRBV11-2; 9 bases map to TRBD1. Germline CDR1 reads SGHAT; CDR2 reads FQNNGV. This CDR3 region has 14 residues. With V trimmed by 6 bases and J by 8 bases, 10 bases remained unmatched. This CDR3 is CASRIPGTGNGYTF. The CDR3 bases are TGTGCCAGCAGGATACCCGGGACAGGGAACGGCTACACCTTC.

This clone is a singleton in its sample. This rearrangement joins TRBV5-6 to TRBJ1-5, with D maybe TRBD1 (6 bases). V was pared by 1 base and J by 3 bases, with 8 bases between. Germline CDR1 reads SGHDT; CDR2 reads YYEEEE. CDR3 length: 14 amino acids. The CDR3 region is CASSLRQDNQPQHF. CDR3 DNA: TGTGCCAGCAGCTTGCGACAGGACAATCAGCCCCAGCATTTT.

The chain recombines TRBV11-2 with TRBJ1-4; the match to TRBD1 covers 9 bases. The J segment lost 8 bases and the V segment lost 5 bases, leaving 6 bases of the junction unmatched. Per germline, CDR1 SGHAT and CDR2 FQNNGV. The CDR3 length is 14 residues. For the CDR3, the DNA is TGTGCCAGCAGCCCACAGGGGGCGGCAGAAAAACTGTTTTTT. Translation: CASSPQGAAEKLFF.

The chain combines TRBV4-2 with TRBJ1-3, with D maybe TRBD1 (5 bases). The V end lost 0 bases, the J end lost 0 bases, and 15 bases lay between the germline ends. This CDR3 has 18 amino acids. Germline-derived CDR1 and CDR2 are LGHNA and YNFKEQ. The CDR3 DNA follows: TGTGCCAGCAGCCAAGAGCGGGCCGGGGGGTTCTCTGGAAACACCATATATTTT. Its translation is CASSQERAGGFSGNTIYF.

The chain combines TRBV6-5 with TRBJ1-4, with D possibly being TRBD1 (5 bases). This CDR3 has 15 residues. V lost 5 bases and J 4 bases, leaving 14 bases between the germline ends. Germline V gives CDR1 MNHEY, CDR2 SVGAGI. CDR3: CASSRGTGFNEKLFF. Written as DNA, the CDR3 is TGTGCCAGCAGTCGGGGGACGGGTTTTAATGAAAAACTGTTTTTT.